This T cell receptor beta chain was documented in a study of shared T cell receptors in the human thymus. Sequencing used immunoSEQ multiplex PCR; TCRdb keeps in-frame clones, though not all of them. In the table there are approximately 580,000 clones, around three quarters of which are singletons. Germline V gives CDR1 SGDLS, CDR2 YYNGEE. The CDR3 is made up of 18 amino acids. V trimming: 4 bases; J trimming: 2 bases; junction bases outside the gene matches: 8. The same sample was also studied in work on human thymus T cells. That study adds: Corrective heart surgery yielded resections, and these provided the thymus tissue. There appeared to be biased usage of V and J genes in thymic and blood repertoires.

The sequence derives from a boy younger than two with a congenital heart defect. V gene TRBV9 combines with J gene TRBJ2-1; 14 positions match TRBD2. Sample: thymocytes. CDR3 sequence (DNA): TGTGCCAGCAGCCTAAGACTAGCGGGAGGGCCTACCTACAATGAGCAGTTCTTC. Its protein is CASSLRLAGGPTYNEQFF.